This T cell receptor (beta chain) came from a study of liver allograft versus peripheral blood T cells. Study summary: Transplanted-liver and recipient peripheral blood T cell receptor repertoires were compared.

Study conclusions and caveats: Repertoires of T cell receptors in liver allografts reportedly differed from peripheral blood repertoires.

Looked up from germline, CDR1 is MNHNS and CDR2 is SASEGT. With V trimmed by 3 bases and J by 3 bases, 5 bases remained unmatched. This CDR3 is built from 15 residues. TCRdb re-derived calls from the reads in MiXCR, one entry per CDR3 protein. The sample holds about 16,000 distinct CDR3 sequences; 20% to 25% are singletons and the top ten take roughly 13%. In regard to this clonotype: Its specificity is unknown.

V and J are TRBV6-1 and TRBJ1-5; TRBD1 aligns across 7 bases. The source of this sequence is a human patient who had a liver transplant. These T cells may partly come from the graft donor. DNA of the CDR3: TGTGCCAGCAGTGAGCTCGGGACAGTCAATCAGCCCCAGCATTTT. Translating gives CASSELGTVNQPQHF.